This TCR beta chain was sequenced for a study of early T cells in non-severe SARS-CoV-2 infection. The overall study: Sequencing of bulk RNA from unsorted whole blood was done, without chain pairing.

Losses at the gene ends were 6 bases for V and 0 bases for J; bases not matched to a gene: 14. Germline CDR1 MNHEY, CDR2 SVGEGT. There are 19 residues in the CDR3. This clonotype was seen repeatedly, ten times or more. No antigen is known for it. Points from the study as a whole: Sequences matched to VDJdb favored anti-spike CD8 responses, while private and CD4 specificities were missed.

Attachment of unique molecular identifiers to individual cDNA molecules was performed. TCRdb re-analysed the 5' RACE reads in MiXCR, keeping a single row per CDR3 protein. The data hold 65,000 to 80,000 distinct CDR3 sequences, with around 13% observed a single time. This chain links TRBV6-2 or TRBV6-3 with TRBJ2-1; 10 bases match TRBD1. The receptor was derived from an adult who was a healthcare worker with PCR-confirmed SARS-CoV-2 infection or an uninfected control (not recorded which). Sequencing was done on a sample of whole blood. The CDR3 DNA is TGTGCCAGCAGGGGACAGGGGATGCCTAGCGCCAGCTCCTACAATGAGCAGTTCTTC. Encoded protein: CASRGQGMPSASSYNEQFF.